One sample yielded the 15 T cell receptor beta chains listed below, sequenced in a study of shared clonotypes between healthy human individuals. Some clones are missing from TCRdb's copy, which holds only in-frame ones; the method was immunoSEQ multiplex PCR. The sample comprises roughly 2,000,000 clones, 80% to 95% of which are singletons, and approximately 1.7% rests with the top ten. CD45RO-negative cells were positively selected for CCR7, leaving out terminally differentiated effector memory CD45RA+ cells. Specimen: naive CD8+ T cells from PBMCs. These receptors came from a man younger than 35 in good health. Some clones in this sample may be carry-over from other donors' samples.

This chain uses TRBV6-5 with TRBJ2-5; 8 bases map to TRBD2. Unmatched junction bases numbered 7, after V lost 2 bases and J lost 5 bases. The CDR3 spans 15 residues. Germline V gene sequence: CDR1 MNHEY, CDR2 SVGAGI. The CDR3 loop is CASSYQREWGETQYF. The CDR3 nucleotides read TGTGCCAGCAGTTACCAGCGGGAGTGGGGGGAGACCCAGTACTTC.

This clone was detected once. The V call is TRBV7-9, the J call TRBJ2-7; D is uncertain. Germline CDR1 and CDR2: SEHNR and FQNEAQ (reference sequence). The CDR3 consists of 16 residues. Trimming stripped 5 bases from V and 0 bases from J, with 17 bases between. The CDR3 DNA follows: TGTGCCAGCAGCCAGATCGCACAGATCAGCTCCTACGAGCAGTACTTC. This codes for CASSQIAQISSYEQYF.

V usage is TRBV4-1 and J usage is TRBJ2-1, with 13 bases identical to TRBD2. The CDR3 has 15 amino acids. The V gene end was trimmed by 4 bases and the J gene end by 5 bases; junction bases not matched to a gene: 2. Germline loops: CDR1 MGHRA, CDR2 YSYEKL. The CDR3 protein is CASSRLAGGNNEQFF. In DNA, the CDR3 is TGCGCCAGCAGCCGACTAGCGGGAGGCAACAATGAGCAGTTCTTC.

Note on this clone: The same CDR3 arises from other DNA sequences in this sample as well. The CDR3 here is CASSYGGMNTEAFF. The DNA of the CDR3 is TGTGCCAGCAGTTACGGGGGCATGAACACTGAAGCTTTCTTT. The rearrangement uses TRBV6-5 and TRBJ1-1; D is perhaps TRBD1 (6 bases). This CDR3 is built from 14 residues. Germline V gene data show CDR1 as MNHEY and CDR2 as SVGAGI. The V gene lost 2 bases and the J gene lost 0 bases, with 7 bases spanning the gap.

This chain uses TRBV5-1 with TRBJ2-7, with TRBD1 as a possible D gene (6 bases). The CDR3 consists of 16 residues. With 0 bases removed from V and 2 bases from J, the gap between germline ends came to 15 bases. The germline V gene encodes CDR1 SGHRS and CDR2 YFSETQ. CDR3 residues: CASSLGFFDRTYEQYF. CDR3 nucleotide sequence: TGCGCCAGCAGCTTGGGGTTCTTTGACAGGACCTACGAGCAGTACTTC.

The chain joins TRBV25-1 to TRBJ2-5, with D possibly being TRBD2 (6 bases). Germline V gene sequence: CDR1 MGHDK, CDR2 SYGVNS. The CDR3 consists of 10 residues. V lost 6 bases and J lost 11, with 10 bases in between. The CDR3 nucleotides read TGTGCCAGCAGGCTCGGGACTCAGTACTTC. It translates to CASRLGTQYF.

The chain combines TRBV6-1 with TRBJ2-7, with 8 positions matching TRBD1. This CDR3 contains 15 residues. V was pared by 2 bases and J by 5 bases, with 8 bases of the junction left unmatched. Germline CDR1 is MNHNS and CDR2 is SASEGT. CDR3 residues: CASSESYRGIDEQYF. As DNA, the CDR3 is TGTGCCAGCAGTGAATCTTACAGGGGGATCGACGAGCAGTACTTC.

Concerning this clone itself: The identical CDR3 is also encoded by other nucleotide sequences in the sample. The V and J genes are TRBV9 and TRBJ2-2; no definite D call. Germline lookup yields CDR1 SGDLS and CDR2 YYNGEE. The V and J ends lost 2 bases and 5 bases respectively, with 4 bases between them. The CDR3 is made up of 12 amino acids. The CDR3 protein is CASSVRTGELFF. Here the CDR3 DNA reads TGTGCCAGCAGCGTTAGGACCGGGGAGCTGTTTTTT.

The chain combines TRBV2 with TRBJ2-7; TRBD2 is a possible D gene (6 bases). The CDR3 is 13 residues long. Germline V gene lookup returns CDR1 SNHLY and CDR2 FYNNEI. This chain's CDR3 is CASRSRLVHEQYF. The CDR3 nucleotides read TGTGCTTCCCGGAGCCGACTAGTCCACGAGCAGTACTTC.

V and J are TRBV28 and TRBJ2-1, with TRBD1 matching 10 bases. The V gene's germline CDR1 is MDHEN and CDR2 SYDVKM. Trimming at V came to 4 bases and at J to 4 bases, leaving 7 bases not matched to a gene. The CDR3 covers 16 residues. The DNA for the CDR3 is TGTGCCAGCAGTTCGTTCCGGGACAGGGGTTACAATGAGCAGTTCTTC. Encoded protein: CASSSFRDRGYNEQFF. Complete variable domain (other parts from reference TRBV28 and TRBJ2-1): DVKVTQSSRYLVKRTGEKVFLECVQDMDHENMFWYRQDPGLGLRLIYFSYDVKMKEKGDIPEGYSVSREKKERFSLILESASTNQTSMYLCASSSFRDRGYNEQFFGPGTRLTVL.

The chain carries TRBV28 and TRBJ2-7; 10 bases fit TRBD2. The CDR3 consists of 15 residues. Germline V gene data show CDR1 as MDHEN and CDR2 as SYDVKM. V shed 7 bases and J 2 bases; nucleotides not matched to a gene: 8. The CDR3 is CASKHLAGAPYEQYF. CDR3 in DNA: TGTGCCAGCAAACACCTAGCGGGAGCCCCCTACGAGCAGTACTTC.

The CDR3 region is CASSVGGLAGETQYF. The DNA of the CDR3 is TGTGCCAGCAGCGTAGGGGGACTAGCGGGAGAGACCCAGTACTTC. The chain carries TRBV9 and TRBJ2-5, with 12 bases that match TRBD2. Per germline, CDR1 SGDLS and CDR2 YYNGEE. V lost 0 bases, J lost 4 bases, and 1 base stayed unmatched. This CDR3 is built from 15 residues.

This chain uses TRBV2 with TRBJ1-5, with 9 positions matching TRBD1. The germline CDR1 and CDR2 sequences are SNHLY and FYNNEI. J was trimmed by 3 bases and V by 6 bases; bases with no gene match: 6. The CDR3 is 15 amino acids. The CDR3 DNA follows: TGTGCCAGCAGACGGGGACAGGGAAACAATCAGCCCCAGCATTTT. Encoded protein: CASRRGQGNNQPQHF.

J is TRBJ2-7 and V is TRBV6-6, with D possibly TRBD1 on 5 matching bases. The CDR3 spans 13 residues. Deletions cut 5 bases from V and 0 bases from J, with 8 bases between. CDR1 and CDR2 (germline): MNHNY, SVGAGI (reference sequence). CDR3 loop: CASSTTVSYEQYF. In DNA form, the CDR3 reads TGTGCCAGCAGTACGACAGTCTCCTACGAGCAGTACTTC.

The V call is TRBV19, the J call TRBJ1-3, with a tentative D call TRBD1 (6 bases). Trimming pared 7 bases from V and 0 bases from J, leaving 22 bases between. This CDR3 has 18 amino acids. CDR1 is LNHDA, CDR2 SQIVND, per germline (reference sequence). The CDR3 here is CASTETGLLSSSGNTIYF. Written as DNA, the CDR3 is TGTGCCAGTACCGAGACAGGACTTCTTTCAAGCTCTGGAAACACCATATATTTT.